The entry that follows covers one T cell receptor beta chain sequence. Its specificity is not known. The sample is drawn from a study of T cells in localized non-small cell lung cancer. Study-wide results and limits: Uninvolved adjacent lung showed peak T cell clonality, exceeding tumor. Investigators sequenced only a single tumor region, leaving heterogeneity possible. Across samples, adjacent lung featured a median roughly 61 of the top 100 tumor clones. A raised T cell density in blood coincided with lengthier overall survival.

Generated by immunoSEQ multiplex PCR, the TCRdb table keeps only in-frame clones and is missing some. This sample has around 20,000 clones, with approximately 91% found just once. Trimming cost V 0 bases and J 0 bases, with 5 bases left between them. CDR1 is LNHNV and CDR2 is YYDKDF in the germline V gene (reference sequence). The CDR3 runs to 14 residues. This receptor was obtained from a woman aged 35-70 years with stage I lung adenocarcinoma. The material sequenced was peripheral blood, taken before any cancer treatment. V and J are TRBV15 and TRBJ1-1; D is undetermined. The CDR3 sequence is CATSRDRLNTEAFF. DNA of the CDR3: TGTGCCACCAGCAGAGACAGACTGAACACTGAAGCTTTCTTT.